These T cell receptor beta chains were read from a single sample in a study of tumor and adjacent non-tumor tissue in lung cancer. MiXCR, applied by TCRdb to the multiplex PCR reads, yields one record per CDR3 protein. The profile covers about 85,000 distinct CDR3 sequences, with 61% appearing a single time and around 16% taken by the ten largest. Specimen: lung tumor tissue. These receptors all stem from a man in his 70s with non-small cell lung cancer. Both conserved end residues are part of each CDR3. A D gene is named only where the DNA matches it firmly. Clone size is shown for a subset of rows, as once, few, many or a class of expanded clone.

V gene	J gene	clone size	D gene	CDR3 protein	CDR3 DNA
TRBV4-1	TRBJ2-5	few	NA	CASSPQGDGAETQYF	TGCGCCAGCAGCCCGCAAGGTGACGGGGCCGAGACCCAGTACTTC
TRBV6-6	TRBJ2-5	many	TRBD2	CASSSPSGWQETQYF	TGTGCCAGCAGTTCCCCTAGCGGTTGGCAAGAGACCCAGTACTTC
TRBV28	TRBJ1-2	few	NA	CACSYTGYGHTF	TGTGCCTGCAGTTACACTGGCTATGGCCACACCTTC
TRBV4-1	TRBJ2-7	NA	NA	CATSPRGGQCYEQYF	TGCGCCACCAGCCCCCGCGGGGGCCAGTGCTACGAGCAGTACTTC
TRBV4-2	TRBJ2-3	few	NA	CAISPGRRLTDTQYF	TGTGCCATCAGCCCGGGACGGAGACTCACAGATACGCAGTATTTT
TRBV4-1	TRBJ2-1	few	NA	CASSQPGHGYNEQFF	TGCGCCAGCAGCCAACCGGGACATGGATACAATGAGCAGTTCTTC
TRBV19	TRBJ2-7	NA	NA	CASSPRTSSYEQYF	TGTGCCAGTAGTCCCCGGACAAGCTCCTACGAGCAGTACTTC
TRBV5-5	TRBJ2-7	many	NA	CASSLGPGDHYEQYF	TGTGCCAGCAGCTTGGGGCCGGGCGATCACTACGAGCAGTACTTC
TRBV6-5	TRBJ2-3	NA	TRBD1	CASSQWDRGRRDTQYF	TGTGCCAGCAGTCAATGGGACAGGGGGCGCAGAGATACGCAGTATTTT
TRBV6-1	TRBJ2-7	NA	NA	CASSEGIEYEQYF	TGTGCCAGCAGTGAAGGGATAGAATACGAGCAATACTTC
TRBV5-1	TRBJ2-7	few	NA	CASSLFTGPTCEQYF	TGCGCCAGCAGCTTGTTTACCGGCCCTACCTGCGAGCAGTACTTC
TRBV4-2	TRBJ1-5	NA	NA	CASSTGSNQPQQF	TGCGCCAGCAGCACAGGGAGCAATCAGCCCCAGCAGTTT
TRBV4-1	TRBJ2-3	many	NA	CASSLGPLGGDTQYF	TGCGCCAGCAGCCTCGGGCCCCTTGGGGGGGATACGCAGTATTTT
TRBV28	TRBJ2-1	NA	NA	CASRTGTANREQFF	TGTGCCAGCAGGACTGGGACCGCCAACAGAGAGCAGTTCTTC
TRBV24-1	TRBJ2-3	NA	NA	CATSTRLHPDTQYF	TGTGCCACCAGCACTAGGTTACACCCAGATACGCAGTATTTT
TRBV20-1	TRBJ1-5	NA	TRBD1	CSLLRQGYQPQRF	TGCAGTCTCCTACGACAGGGCTATCAGCCCCAGCGTTTT
TRBV28	TRBJ1-2	NA	NA	CASILRAYGYTF	TGTGCCAGCATTTTACGGGCTTATGGCTACACCTTC
TRBV28	TRBJ1-5	NA	NA	CASNQYMEYQPQHF	TGTGCCAGCAACCAATACATGGAGTATCAACCCCAGCATTTT
TRBV20-1	TRBJ2-2	NA	NA	CSAQSGVANTGELFF	TGCAGTGCTCAATCAGGGGTCGCGAACACTGGGGAGCTGTTTTTT
TRBV4-2	TRBJ1-4	few	NA	CASSQVTVEGLLF	TGTGCCAGCAGCCAAGTGACGGTGGAGGGACTGCTTTTT